This T cell receptor (beta chain) was captured by sequencing in a study of blood T cell repertoires in COVID-19. Source study methods: For nucleated cells, counts were estimated from reference gene primer amplification. The table came from immunoSEQ multiplex PCR; TCRdb's copy has only in-frame clones and leaves some out. From that table come the V and J calls and clone size; the DNA was used to work out D and trimming. The data hold 290,000 or so clones, with 85% to 90% observed a single time. Germline CDR1 reads SGHRS; CDR2 reads YFSETQ. The CDR3 contains 13 residues. Trimming removed 4 bases from V and 4 bases from J; junction bases left unmatched: 4. Participants were aged about 18 to 100 years, lived in over 20 US areas, and enrolled virtually.

The source is a woman between 18 and 29 years old with acute COVID-19. This sequence joins TRBV5-1 and TRBJ1-1; TRBD1 matches 7 bases. Material for sequencing was PBMCs or T cells enriched from blood (not recorded which). The CDR3 DNA follows: TGCGCCAGCAGCCCGCAGGGGGGCACTGAAGCTTTCTTT. It codes for CASSPQGGTEAFF.